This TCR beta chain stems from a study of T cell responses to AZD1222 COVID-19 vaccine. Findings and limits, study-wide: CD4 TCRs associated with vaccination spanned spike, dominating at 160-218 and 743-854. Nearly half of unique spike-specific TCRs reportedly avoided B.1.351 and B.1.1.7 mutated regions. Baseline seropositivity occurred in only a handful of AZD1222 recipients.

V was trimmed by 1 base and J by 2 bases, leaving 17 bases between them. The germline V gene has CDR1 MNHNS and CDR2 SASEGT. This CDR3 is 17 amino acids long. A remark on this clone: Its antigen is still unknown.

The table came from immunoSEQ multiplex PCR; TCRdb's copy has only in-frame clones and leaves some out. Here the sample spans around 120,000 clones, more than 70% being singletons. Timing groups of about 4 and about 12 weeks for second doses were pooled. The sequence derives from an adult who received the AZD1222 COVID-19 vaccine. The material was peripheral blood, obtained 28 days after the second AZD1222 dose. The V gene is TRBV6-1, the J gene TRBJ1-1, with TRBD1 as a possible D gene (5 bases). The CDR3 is CASSEVFFGDSNTEAFF. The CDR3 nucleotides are TGTGCCAGCAGTGAAGTCTTCTTCGGGGACTCTAACACTGAAGCTTTCTTT.